A selection of T cell receptor beta chains follows, all from one sample in a study of CD8+CD57+ T cells in acquired aplastic anemia. Via MiXCR, TCRdb re-called the reads, giving one row per CDR3 protein. In the table there are 100,000 to 150,000 distinct CDR3 sequences, approximately 36% of which are singletons. Sequencing was carried out using sorted CD4+, CD8+, or CD8+CD57+ T cells (not recorded which) from PBMCs. These receptors were obtained from a human donor with aplastic anemia. CDR3s include the opening cysteine and the closing phenylalanine or tryptophan. Fields, in order: D gene, clone size, J gene, V gene, CDR3 DNA, CDR3 protein. D genes are given only for firm matches. Clone size, where shown, is once, few, many, or a class for clones that have expanded.

>NA|NA|TRBJ1-6|TRBV18
TGTGCCAGCTCAACCGGGCCGGTTGATAATTCACCCCTCCACTTT
CASSTGPVDNSPLHF
>TRBD1|NA|TRBJ1-6|TRBV11-2
TGTGCCAGCAGCTTAGAGGGGGGACAGGGCCTGTTGGGGCGTTCACCCCTCCACTTT
CASSLEGGQGLLGRSPLHF
>TRBD1|many|TRBJ2-5|TRBV29-1
TGCAGCGCGCGACAGGGGAGAGAGACCCAGTACTTC
CSARQGRETQYF
>NA|NA|TRBJ1-5|TRBV2
TGTGCCAGCAGCTTTGGGCCGGGTCAGCCCCAGCATTTT
CASSFGPGQPQHF
>NA|NA|TRBJ2-7|TRBV29-1
TGCAGCGTTAGGGACGGGAACACTGAAGCTTACTTC
CSVRDGNTEAYF
>NA|many|TRBJ2-5|TRBV20-1
TGCAGTGCTATGCTAGTCCAAGAGACCCAGTACTTC
CSAMLVQETQYF
>TRBD1|few|TRBJ2-1|TRBV4-1
TGCGCCGGCAGCCACTACCTTGGACAGGGGTCGAGGGGGGAGCAGTTCTTC
CAGSHYLGQGSRGEQFF
>TRBD1|NA|TRBJ2-5|TRBV9
TGTGCCAGCAGTGGGACAGGGGGCTCGGAGACCCAGTACTTC
CASSGTGGSETQYF
>NA|NA|TRBJ1-2|TRBV24-1
TGTGCCACCAGTGATCGGAGAGTAGGGGGGTACGGCTGCACCTTC
CATSDRRVGGYGCTF
>NA|NA|TRBJ2-2|TRBV25-1
TGTGCCAGCAGCCGAATCCGGGGTCGGAGCACCGGGGAGCTGTTTTTT
CASSRIRGRSTGELFF
>NA|many|TRBJ1-2|TRBV6-1
TGTGCCACTGTCGGGACAAATTTCTATGGCTACACCTTC
CATVGTNFYGYTF
>NA|many|TRBJ1-1|TRBV7-2
TGTGCCAGCAGCCCCAGCCGGAGGGCGGGAACTGAAGCTTTCTTT
CASSPSRRAGTEAFF
>NA|many|TRBJ2-5|TRBV2
TGTGCCAGCAGTGTGGGTCCGGGACGGAACCAAGAGACCCAGTACTTC
CASSVGPGRNQETQYF
>TRBD1|many|TRBJ1-2|TRBV4-1
TGCGCCAGCAGCCAAGCATCACAGGGGAACTATGGCTACACCTTC
CASSQASQGNYGYTF
>NA|many|TRBJ2-3|TRBV2
TGTGCCAGCAGCGGGGGTCCGAGTAACACAGATACGCAGTATTTT
CASSGGPSNTDTQYF
>TRBD2|many|TRBJ2-1|TRBV24-1
TGTGCCACCAGTGATTCGCTAGCGGGGGGGTATTATGAGCAGTTCTTC
CATSDSLAGGYYEQFF
>NA|many|TRBJ1-6|TRBV5-8
TGTGCCAGCAGCTTGGACCGAACCTATTCACCCCTCCACTTT
CASSLDRTYSPLHF
>NA|NA|TRBJ2-7|TRBV20-1
TGCAGTGCTACAGGCGACAGGGACTACGAGCGGCACTTC
CSATGDRDYERHF
>TRBD1|NA|TRBJ2-7|TRBV5-1
TGCGCCAGCAGCCAGGGGACAGGTACCTACGAGCAGTACTTC
CASSQGTGTYEQYF
>NA|NA|TRBJ1-2|TRBV7-2
TGTGCCAGCAGCCTCAACGCGGGACGCCATGGCTACACCTTC
CASSLNAGRHGYTF
>TRBD2|many|TRBJ2-5|TRBV20-1
TGCAGTGCTAGAAAGCGGGGGGGCATCTTTCAAGAGACCCAGTACTTC
CSARKRGGIFQETQYF
>NA|NA|TRBJ2-1|TRBV11-2
TGTGCCAGCAGCCCGACCCCCGGAAGGGGGTATCAGAATGAGCAGTTCTTC
CASSPTPGRGYQNEQFF
>NA|NA|TRBJ1-6|TRBV10-3
TGTGCCATCAGTAGTTCACCAGCTATGGGTAATTCACCCCTCCACTTT
CAISSSPAMGNSPLHF
>NA|once|TRBJ1-4|TRBV6-5
TGTGCCAGCAGTTACTCGATGCAGGGAAGTGAAAAACTGTTTTTT
CASSYSMQGSEKLFF